This TCR beta chain was obtained from a study of blood T cell repertoires in COVID-19. For the study at large: Samples representing acute and convalescent COVID-19 were sourced from the United States, Italy and Spain. Sources were T cells, B-cell-depleted T cells, or PBMCs; the material itself was cDNA or gDNA.

Trimming stripped 6 bases from V and 1 base from J, with 12 bases between. The germline CDR1 and CDR2 sequences are SQVTM and ANQGSEA. The CDR3 sequence is 13 residues long. How the authors handled the data: Estimated nucleated cell counts came from reference gene primer amplification. Here immunoSEQ multiplex PCR was the method, and the copy in TCRdb shows in-frame clones only, minus some. V and J calls and clone size are those listed in that table; D and trimming were worked out from the DNA. This sample carries about 110,000 clones, approximately 87% of them seen once, and the ten largest clones take 6% to 7%. This clone was recorded a few times.

J is TRBJ1-1 and V is TRBV29-1, with D possibly matching TRBD1 (6 bases). The source material was peripheral blood. This receptor was taken from a woman aged 45-65 years with acute or convalescent COVID-19. CDR3 sequence (DNA): TGCAGCGTACGACAGGTTCCGAACACTGAAGCTTTCTTT. Translated, it gives CSVRQVPNTEAFF.